This T cell receptor beta chain was recovered during a study of T cell changes during pregnancy in multiple sclerosis. The length of the CDR3 is 17 residues. V lost 2 bases and J 2 bases, leaving 17 bases between the germline ends. CDR1 and CDR2 from the germline V gene are SGHNT and YYREEE (reference sequence). The method was immunoSEQ multiplex PCR; TCRdb's version includes in-frame clones alone and lacks a portion of them. There are about 60,000 clones in the sample; approximately 90% occur only once, and about 2.5% lies in the top ten. This material consisted of peripheral blood, taken in the first trimester of pregnancy. This sequence was found in a female donor with multiple sclerosis, enrolled in a pregnancy study. The chain is built from TRBV5-4 and TRBJ1-5; no clear D. The CDR3 spells CASSFQDGGYRNQPQHF. Written as DNA, the CDR3 is TGTGCCAGCAGCTTCCAGGATGGAGGGTATCGCAATCAGCCCCAGCATTTT.